The rows below give T cell receptor beta chains drawn from one sample of a study of memory CD4+ T cells and cytomegalovirus serostatus. Assay: immunoSEQ multiplex PCR; the TCRdb copy retains only in-frame clones and omits some. The sample has 45,000 to 70,000 clones, less than 85% seen once. Source material: memory CD4+ T cells from blood. Receptor source: an adult in good health and CMV-seronegative. Some clones in this sample may be carry-over from other donors' samples. Both conserved end residues are part of each CDR3. D genes are given only for firm matches. Not all rows give a size; the values are once, few, many and, for expanded clones, a class.

>TRBV28|.|TRBJ2-1|.
CASSFRDPKQFF
TGTGCCAGCAGTTTTCGGGACCCCAAGCAGTTCTTC
>TRBV30|.|TRBJ2-3|.
CAWSGRQVGGTDTQYF
TGTGCCTGGAGTGGTAGGCAGGTCGGTGGTACTGATACGCAGTATTTT
>TRBV14|TRBD1|TRBJ2-7|.
CASSQATGISAEQYF
TGTGCCAGCAGCCAAGCGACAGGGATATCCGCCGAGCAGTACTTC
>TRBV28|.|TRBJ1-4|.
CASSLFESGRGKLFF
TGTGCCAGCAGTTTATTTGAGTCCGGGAGAGGAAAACTGTTTTTT
>TRBV19|TRBD2|TRBJ2-1|.
CASSIGLAGPYNEQFF
TGTGCCAGTAGTATAGGACTAGCGGGGCCCTACAATGAGCAGTTCTTC
>TRBV2|TRBD2|TRBJ2-2|few
CASRAGAGELFF
TGTGCCAGCAGGGCGGGAGCCGGGGAGCTGTTTTTT
>TRBV15|.|TRBJ2-2|.
CATSPRRQGTGELFF
TGTGCCACCAGCCCCCGGAGGCAGGGCACCGGGGAGCTGTTTTTT
>TRBV19|.|TRBJ2-2|.
CASSIDPGATGELFF
TGTGCCAGTAGTATAGACCCGGGGGCGACCGGGGAGCTGTTTTTT
>TRBV6-5|.|TRBJ1-6|.
CASSYSRDNSPLHF
TGTGCCAGCAGTTACTCCAGGGATAATTCACCCCTCCACTTT
>TRBV2|.|TRBJ1-2|.
CASRETGRYGYTF
TGTGCCAGCAGAGAGACAGGTCGATATGGCTACACCTTC
>TRBV2|.|TRBJ1-4|.
CASSARELREKLFF
TGTGCCAGCAGTGCCCGGGAACTACGGGAAAAACTGTTTTTT
>TRBV5-1|TRBD2|TRBJ2-3|.
CASSLEVAGGSTDTQYF
TGCGCCAGCAGCTTGGAAGTAGCGGGAGGGTCCACAGATACGCAGTATTTT
>TRBV4-1|TRBD1|TRBJ1-2|.
CASSFDRDYGYTF
TGCGCCAGCAGCTTCGACAGGGATTATGGCTACACCTTC
>TRBV30|TRBD1|TRBJ1-1|few
CAWSPGPGQGNTEAFF
TGTGCCTGGAGCCCTGGACCGGGACAGGGGAACACTGAAGCTTTCTTT
>TRBV9|.|TRBJ2-7|.
CASSVAPQGAYEQYF
TGTGCCAGCAGCGTAGCCCCGCAGGGAGCCTACGAGCAGTACTTC
>TRBV7-9|.|TRBJ2-3|.
CASSLLARSSDTQYF
TGTGCCAGCAGCTTATTAGCGAGAAGTTCAGATACGCAGTATTTT
>TRBV7-2|TRBD1|TRBJ2-7|.
CASSSPGTGAYEQYF
TGTGCCAGCAGCTCACCCGGGACAGGCGCCTACGAGCAGTACTTC
>TRBV6-6|.|TRBJ1-3|.
CASSEGNTIYF
TGTGCCAGCAGCGAAGGAAACACCATATATTTT
>TRBV4-1|.|TRBJ1-2|.
CASSQDRSAYGYTF
TGCGCCAGCAGCCAAGATCGGTCGGCCTATGGCTACACCTTC
>TRBV5-1|TRBD1|TRBJ2-3|.
CASSPGTGDNTDTQYF
TGCGCCAGCAGCCCGGGGACAGGGGATAACACAGATACGCAGTATTTT
>TRBV5-8|.|TRBJ1-1|.
CASSSIQGFNTEAFF
TGTGCCAGCAGCTCCATCCAGGGGTTCAACACTGAAGCTTTCTTT
>TRBV7-2|TRBD1|TRBJ2-7|.
CASSLRTGGEQYF
TGTGCCAGCAGCTTAAGGACAGGGGGCGAGCAGTACTTC
>TRBV27|.|TRBJ2-2|.
CASRGGGAGELFF
TGTGCCAGCAGGGGGGGCGGGGCCGGGGAGCTGTTTTTT
>TRBV15|.|TRBJ2-3|.
CATSRVPGGATDTQYF
TGTGCCACCAGCAGAGTACCTGGGGGGGCAACAGATACGCAGTATTTT
>TRBV11-2|.|TRBJ2-2|.
CASSPQLAGELFF
TGTGCCAGCAGCCCCCAACTAGCCGGGGAGCTGTTTTTT
>TRBV15|.|TRBJ2-1|.
CATSRDAGYGYNEQFF
TGTGCCACCAGCAGAGATGCGGGGTATGGCTACAATGAGCAGTTCTTC
>TRBV30|.|TRBJ1-3|.
CAWSVSGTRNTIYF
TGTGCCTGGAGTGTGTCGGGGACCCGAAACACCATATATTTT
>TRBV6-1|TRBD2|TRBJ2-3|.
CASSGTGRGEATQYF
TGTGCCAGCAGTGGAACAGGACGGGGGGAAGCGACGCAGTATTTT
>TRBV2|.|TRBJ1-5|.
CASSVETYNSNQPQHF
TGTGCCAGCAGTGTGGAGACATACAATAGCAATCAGCCCCAGCATTTT
>TRBV5-1|.|TRBJ2-3|.
CASSFRNRATTDTQYF
TGCGCCAGCAGCTTCAGGAACAGGGCCACCACAGATACGCAGTATTTT
>TRBV6-5|.|TRBJ1-4|.
CATRHLEKLFF
TGTGCCACCCGGCACCTAGAAAAACTGTTTTTT
>TRBV19|.|TRBJ1-5|.
CASTPTGLGQPQHF
TGTGCCAGTACCCCCACGGGGTTAGGTCAGCCCCAGCATTTT
>TRBV27|TRBD2|TRBJ2-1|.
CASSPLAGHIGEQFF
TGTGCCAGCAGTCCCCTAGCGGGACACATTGGTGAGCAGTTCTTC
>TRBV2|TRBD1|TRBJ1-5|.
CASMEQGAGRAPAPQHF
TGTGCCAGCATGGAGCAGGGGGCGGGAAGGGCTCCAGCTCCCCAGCACTTT
>TRBV6-1|TRBD1|TRBJ1-6|.
CASSAGQKYNSPLHF
TGTGCCAGCAGTGCGGGACAGAAGTATAATTCACCCCTCCACTTT
>TRBV10-2|.|TRBJ1-1|once
CASTLTVNTEAFF
TGCGCCAGCACCCTGACAGTGAACACTGAAGCTTTCTTT
>TRBV7-3|.|TRBJ2-7|.
CASSFSAGPYEQYF
TGTGCCAGCAGCTTTTCAGCAGGACCCTACGAGCAGTACTTC
>TRBV18|TRBD2|TRBJ2-5|.
CASSPRLAGGQETQYF
TGTGCCAGCTCACCAAGGCTAGCGGGAGGTCAAGAGACCCAGTACTTC
>TRBV5-1|.|TRBJ2-3|once
CASRARSGTDTQYF
TGCGCCAGCAGAGCGCGATCGGGCACAGATACGCAGTATTTT
>TRBV7-8|.|TRBJ2-5|.
CASSLFWPPGKETQYF
TGTGCCAGCAGCTTATTTTGGCCCCCGGGTAAGGAGACCCAGTACTTC
>TRBV7-8|TRBD1|TRBJ2-7|once
CASSAGTGGYEQYF
TGTGCCAGCAGCGCTGGGACAGGGGGCTACGAGCAGTACTTC